This note documents a single TCR beta chain sequence. This sample is part of a study of technical replicates of blood from a few donors. Trimming took 3 bases from V and 6 from J; bases not matched to a gene: 4. Germline CDR1 and CDR2: MDHEN and SYDVKM. This CDR3 is 13 amino acids long. Measured with immunoSEQ multiplex PCR; TCRdb has only the in-frame clones, and not every one. The sample consists of some 80,000 clones, 85% to 95% of them appearing once. The chain combines TRBV28 with TRBJ1-2, with TRBD1 matching over 7 bases. This sequence was found in a human donor in good health. The sequencing sample was made of T cells isolated from PBMCs. The CDR3 is CASSLGTDHGYTF. CDR3 DNA sequence: TGTGCCAGCAGTTTGGGGACAGACCATGGCTACACCTTC.